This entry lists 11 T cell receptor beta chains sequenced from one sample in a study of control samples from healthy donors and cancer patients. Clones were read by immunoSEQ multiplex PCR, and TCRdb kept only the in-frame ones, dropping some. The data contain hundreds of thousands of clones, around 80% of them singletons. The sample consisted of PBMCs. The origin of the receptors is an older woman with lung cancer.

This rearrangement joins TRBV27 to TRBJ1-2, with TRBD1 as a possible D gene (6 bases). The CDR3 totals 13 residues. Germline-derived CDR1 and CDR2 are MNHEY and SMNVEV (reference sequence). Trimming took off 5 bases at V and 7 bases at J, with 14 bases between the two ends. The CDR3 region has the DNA TGTGCCAGCAGTCCCCCGGGGGCGGGTGGCTACACCTTC. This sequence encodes CASSPPGAGGYTF.

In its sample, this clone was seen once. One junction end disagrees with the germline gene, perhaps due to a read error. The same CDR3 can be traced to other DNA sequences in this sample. CDR3 amino acids: CASSLGLGETQYF. In nucleotides, the CDR3 is TGTGCCAGCAGTTTGGGGCTCGGAGAGACCCAGTACTTC. The chain carries TRBV5-6 and TRBJ2-5; possibly TRBD1 for D (5 bases). CDR1 SGHDT and CDR2 YYEEEE come from the germline V gene. The CDR3 spans 13 residues.

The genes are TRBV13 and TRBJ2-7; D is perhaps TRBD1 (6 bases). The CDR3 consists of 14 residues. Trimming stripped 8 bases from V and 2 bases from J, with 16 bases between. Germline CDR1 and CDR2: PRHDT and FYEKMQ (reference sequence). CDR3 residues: CASGTGHLTYEQYF. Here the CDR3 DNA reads TGTGCCAGCGGAACAGGGCACTTAACCTACGAGCAGTACTTC.

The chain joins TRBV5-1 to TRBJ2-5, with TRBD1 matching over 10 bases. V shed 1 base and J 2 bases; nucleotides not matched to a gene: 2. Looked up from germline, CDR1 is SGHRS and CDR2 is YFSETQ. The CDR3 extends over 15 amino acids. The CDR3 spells CASSLMGQGQETQYF. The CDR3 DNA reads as TGCGCCAGCAGCTTGATGGGACAGGGGCAAGAGACCCAGTACTTC.

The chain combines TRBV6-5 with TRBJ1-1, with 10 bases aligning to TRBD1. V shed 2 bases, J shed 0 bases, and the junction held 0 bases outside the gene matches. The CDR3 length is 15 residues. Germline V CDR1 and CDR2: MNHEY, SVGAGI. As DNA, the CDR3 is TGTGCCAGCAGTTACGGACAGGGGGTGAACACTGAAGCTTTCTTT. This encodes CASSYGQGVNTEAFF.

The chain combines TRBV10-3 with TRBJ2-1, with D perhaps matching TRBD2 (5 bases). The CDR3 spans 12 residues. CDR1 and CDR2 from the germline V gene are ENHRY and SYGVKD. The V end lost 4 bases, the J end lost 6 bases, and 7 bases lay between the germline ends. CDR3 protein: CAISGAANEQFF. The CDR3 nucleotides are TGTGCCATCAGTGGAGCGGCCAATGAGCAGTTCTTC.

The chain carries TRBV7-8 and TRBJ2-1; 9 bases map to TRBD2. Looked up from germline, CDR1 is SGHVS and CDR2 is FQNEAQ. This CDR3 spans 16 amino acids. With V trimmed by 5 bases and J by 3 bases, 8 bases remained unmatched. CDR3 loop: CASSRVAGAGYNEQFF. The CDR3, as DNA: TGTGCCAGCAGCCGAGTAGCGGGAGCGGGCTACAATGAGCAGTTCTTC.

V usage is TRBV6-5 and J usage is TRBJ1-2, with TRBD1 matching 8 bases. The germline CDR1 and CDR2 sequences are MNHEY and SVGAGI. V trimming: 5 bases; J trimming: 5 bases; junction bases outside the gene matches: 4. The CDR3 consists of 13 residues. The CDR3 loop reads CASSRTGGYGYTF. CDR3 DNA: TGTGCCAGCAGTCGAACAGGGGGTTATGGCTACACCTTC.

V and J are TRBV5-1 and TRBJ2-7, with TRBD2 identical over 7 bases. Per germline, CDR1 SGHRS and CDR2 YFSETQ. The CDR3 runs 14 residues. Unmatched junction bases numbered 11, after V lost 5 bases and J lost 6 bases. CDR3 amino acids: CASRTWGGYGEQYF. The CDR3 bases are TGCGCCAGCAGAACGTGGGGGGGATACGGCGAGCAGTACTTC.

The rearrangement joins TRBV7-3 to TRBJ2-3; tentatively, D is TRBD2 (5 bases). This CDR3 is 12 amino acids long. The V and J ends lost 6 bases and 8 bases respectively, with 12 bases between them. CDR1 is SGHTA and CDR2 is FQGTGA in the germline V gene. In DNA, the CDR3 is TGTGCCAGCAGTTACCAGGCGGGTACGCAGTATTTT. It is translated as CASSYQAGTQYF.

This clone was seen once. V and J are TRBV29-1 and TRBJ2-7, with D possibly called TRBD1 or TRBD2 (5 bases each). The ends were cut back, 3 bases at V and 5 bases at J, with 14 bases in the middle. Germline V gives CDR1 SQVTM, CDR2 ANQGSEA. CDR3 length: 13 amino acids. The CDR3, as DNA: TGCAGCGTTGAGGCGGGCAGGGTTAACGAGCAGTACTTC. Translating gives CSVEAGRVNEQYF.